A selection of T cell receptor beta chains follows, all from one sample in a study of T cell responses to AZD1222 COVID-19 vaccine. Clones were read by immunoSEQ multiplex PCR, and TCRdb kept only the in-frame ones, dropping some. The sample carries some 100,000 clones, more than 75% recorded once. This sample comprised peripheral blood, obtained on day 0 of AZD1222 vaccination. Receptors were obtained from an adult in good health. Each CDR3 is given with its conserved first and last residue. The order of the fields is CDR3 DNA, CDR3 protein, V gene, J gene, clone size, D gene. The D gene is left open where the match is weak. Only some rows state a clone size, as once, few, many or a class for expanded clones.

DNA: TGTGCCAGCAGCTCCGCGGGGGGCATGGGGCAGCCCCAGCATTTT; CDR3: CASSSAGGMGQPQHF; V: TRBV5-6; J: TRBJ1-5; size: -; D: -
DNA: TGTGCCAGCAAGAAACGGACCGATTACGAGCAGTACTTC; CDR3: CASKKRTDYEQYF; V: TRBV7-2; J: TRBJ2-7; size: -; D: -
DNA: TGTGCCAGCAGTGCCTTACAGGGAGCCGGGGAGCTGTTTTTT; CDR3: CASSALQGAGELFF; V: TRBV6-6; J: TRBJ2-2; size: few; D: -
DNA: TGTGCCAGCAGCCAAGGGGGGGACAGGGGAGTGGGAAATCAGCCCCAGCATTTT; CDR3: CASSQGGDRGVGNQPQHF; V: TRBV3-1/TRBV3-2; J: TRBJ1-5; size: -; D: TRBD1
DNA: TGTGCCAGCAGACAGGACGTCGTATCTGGAAACACCATATATTTT; CDR3: CASRQDVVSGNTIYF; V: TRBV7-9; J: TRBJ1-3; size: -; D: -
DNA: TGTGCCAGCAGCTTAGCGCAGTCTATCAATCAGCCCCAGCATTTT; CDR3: CASSLAQSINQPQHF; V: TRBV7-2; J: TRBJ1-5; size: -; D: -
DNA: TGTGCCAGCAGCTTAGATCCCCGGGCGGGAGGACAAGAGACCCAGTACTTC; CDR3: CASSLDPRAGGQETQYF; V: TRBV7-2; J: TRBJ2-5; size: -; D: TRBD2
DNA: TGTGCCAGCAGTTACTCGATAGCCAGCGGGTCGCTTAGCTCCTACGAGCAGTACTTC; CDR3: CASSYSIASGSLSSYEQYF; V: TRBV6-2/TRBV6-3; J: TRBJ2-7; size: -; D: -
DNA: TGTGCCAGCAGCTATTTTTCAGTAATCGCGCAGTATTTT; CDR3: CASSYFSVIAQYF; V: TRBV7-8; J: TRBJ2-3; size: -; D: -
DNA: TGTGCCAGCAGTTTCGGGGAGGGCCGGGCTGAGCAGTTCTTC; CDR3: CASSFGEGRAEQFF; V: TRBV28; J: TRBJ2-1; size: -; D: TRBD2
DNA: TGTGCCAGCACAGCCAGGGGGCGAGAGACCCAGTACTTC; CDR3: CASTARGRETQYF; V: TRBV25-1; J: TRBJ2-5; size: -; D: TRBD1
DNA: TGTGCCACCAAGGGTGACACTGAAGCTTTCTTT; CDR3: CATKGDTEAFF; V: TRBV2; J: TRBJ1-1; size: -; D: -
DNA: TGTGCCAGCAGCCTAAGGGGACAAACCTCCTACGAGCAGTACTTC; CDR3: CASSLRGQTSYEQYF; V: TRBV3-1/TRBV3-2; J: TRBJ2-7; size: -; D: -
DNA: TGTGCCAGCAGCTTAGCGATCAGAAATTCACCCCTCCACTTT; CDR3: CASSLAIRNSPLHF; V: TRBV7-9; J: TRBJ1-6; size: -; D: -
DNA: TGTGCCACCAGTGAAGCCCTAGCGGGGGTAATCAATGAGCAGTTCTTC; CDR3: CATSEALAGVINEQFF; V: TRBV24-1; J: TRBJ2-1; size: -; D: TRBD2
DNA: TGTGCCAGCAGTTTCCACCGGGCCGCGGGAAACACCATATATTTT; CDR3: CASSFHRAAGNTIYF; V: TRBV6-5; J: TRBJ1-3; size: -; D: -
DNA: TGTGCCAGCAGCTCGGACAGGGGAAGAGGCGGGGAGCTGTTTTTT; CDR3: CASSSDRGRGGELFF; V: TRBV5-4; J: TRBJ2-2; size: once; D: TRBD1
DNA: TGTGCCAGCAGTAGAACGACAGGGGGAATTCACACCGGGGAGCTGTTTTTT; CDR3: CASSRTTGGIHTGELFF; V: TRBV25-1; J: TRBJ2-2; size: -; D: TRBD1
DNA: TGTGCCAGCAGCCCGGGACAGGGAAGGTTTAATTCACCCCTCCACTTT; CDR3: CASSPGQGRFNSPLHF; V: TRBV28; J: TRBJ1-6; size: -; D: TRBD1
DNA: TGTGCCAGCAGTGAATACGGGGGTACTAATGAAAAACTGTTTTTT; CDR3: CASSEYGGTNEKLFF; V: TRBV6-1; J: TRBJ1-4; size: -; D: -
DNA: TGTGCCATCAGGGACGGGATTCCGGTCGGGGAGCTGTTTTTT; CDR3: CAIRDGIPVGELFF; V: TRBV10-3; J: TRBJ2-2; size: -; D: -
DNA: TGTGCCAGCAGTTCCCCGCCCGTCCGAGTGCAGTACTTC; CDR3: CASSSPPVRVQYF; V: TRBV6-2/TRBV6-3; J: TRBJ2-7; size: -; D: -
DNA: TGTGCCAGTAGTGAAGGACTAGCGACCTACAATGAGCAGTTCTTC; CDR3: CASSEGLATYNEQFF; V: TRBV19; J: TRBJ2-1; size: -; D: TRBD2
DNA: TGTGCCACCAGCGCGTTCAGGGTAGGCAATCAGCCCCAGCATTTT; CDR3: CATSAFRVGNQPQHF; V: TRBV15; J: TRBJ1-5; size: -; D: -
DNA: TGTGCCAGCAGGGGACAGTTAGTCGAGCAGTACTTC; CDR3: CASRGQLVEQYF; V: TRBV28; J: TRBJ2-7; size: -; D: TRBD1
DNA: TGTGCCAGCAGCTTGGGGGGGACATGGCCGTTCTTC; CDR3: CASSLGGTWPFF; V: TRBV5-4; J: TRBJ2-1; size: -; D: -
DNA: TGCGCCAGCAGCATAGATACTGGTTACGAGCAGTACTTC; CDR3: CASSIDTGYEQYF; V: TRBV5-1; J: TRBJ2-7; size: -; D: -
DNA: TGTGCCAGCAGCAAACAGACCCTAGCCAAAAACATTCAGTACTTC; CDR3: CASSKQTLAKNIQYF; V: TRBV7-2; J: TRBJ2-4; size: -; D: -
DNA: TGTGCCAGCAGTGAAATAGGGGACACTGAAGCTTTCTTT; CDR3: CASSEIGDTEAFF; V: TRBV25-1; J: TRBJ1-1; size: -; D: -
DNA: TGTGCCAGCTCACCACGGGCCCGAGACCTCAATGAGCAGTTCTTC; CDR3: CASSPRARDLNEQFF; V: TRBV18; J: TRBJ2-1; size: -; D: -
DNA: TGTGCCAGCAGCTTGGCCCAGGGGGCGAATTCACCCCTCCACTTT; CDR3: CASSLAQGANSPLHF; V: TRBV5-4; J: TRBJ1-6; size: -; D: TRBD1
DNA: TGTGCCACCTCGGGGATGGGAACCGGGGAGCTGTTTTTT; CDR3: CATSGMGTGELFF; V: TRBV19; J: TRBJ2-2; size: -; D: -
DNA: TGTGCCAGCAGTCGAGGGGGGTCGGGGGCCTCCTACGAGCAGTACTTC; CDR3: CASSRGGSGASYEQYF; V: TRBV27; J: TRBJ2-7; size: once; D: -
DNA: TGTGCCAGCAGCAACAGGGGGCGCGATGGAGGAAACACCATATATTTT; CDR3: CASSNRGRDGGNTIYF; V: TRBV28; J: TRBJ1-3; size: -; D: TRBD1
DNA: TGTGCCACCAGCAGAGCACCAGGGGGCGTAGGAACTAATGAAAAACTGTTTTTT; CDR3: CATSRAPGGVGTNEKLFF; V: TRBV15; J: TRBJ1-4; size: -; D: TRBD1
DNA: TGCAGCGTTCAAACGGAGGGGGCGCGGACTGAAGCTTTCTTT; CDR3: CSVQTEGARTEAFF; V: TRBV29-1; J: TRBJ1-1; size: -; D: TRBD1
DNA: TGTGCCAGCAGACCTACAGGGGCCAGCTCTGGAAACACCATATATTTT; CDR3: CASRPTGASSGNTIYF; V: TRBV6-2/TRBV6-3; J: TRBJ1-3; size: -; D: TRBD1
DNA: TGTGCCAGCAGCTTAGAACAGGCGGGTGGCTACACCTTC; CDR3: CASSLEQAGGYTF; V: TRBV7-9; J: TRBJ1-2; size: -; D: -
DNA: TGCGCCAGCAGCCAAGGCTCACTAGGCTACGAGCAGTACTTC; CDR3: CASSQGSLGYEQYF; V: TRBV4-3; J: TRBJ2-7; size: -; D: -
DNA: TGTGCCAGTAGTGCGCGGGACAGGGGGATATACCATGGCTACACCTTC; CDR3: CASSARDRGIYHGYTF; V: TRBV19; J: TRBJ1-2; size: -; D: TRBD1
DNA: TGTGCCAGCAGTTTAACCAAGGGTGGCTACACCTTC; CDR3: CASSLTKGGYTF; V: TRBV28; J: TRBJ1-2; size: -; D: -
DNA: TGCGCCAGCAAAAGGACAGGTGGAGAGACCCAGTACTTC; CDR3: CASKRTGGETQYF; V: TRBV4-1; J: TRBJ2-5; size: -; D: TRBD1